The sequence of this T cell receptor beta chain was determined in a study of shared clonotypes between healthy human individuals. Overall study results and limits: Memory subsets had estimated richness that was generally smaller than that of naive subsets. Donor scarcity curtailed the genetic and exposure-history diversity represented herein. Clonotype sharing among donors was thought likely to change with sequencing depth.

Partitioning of CD4+ cells yielded a CD45RA+ naive subset and a CD45RA-negative memory subset. CDR1 SGHTA and CDR2 FQGTGA come from the germline V gene. V was pared by 2 bases and J by 0 bases, with 5 bases between. This CDR3 contains 14 residues. Profiled with immunoSEQ multiplex PCR; TCRdb holds only in-frame clones, not every one. The sample contains roughly 1.4 million clones, 98% to 99% of which appear only once. In regard to this clone: Its antigen remains unidentified. Other DNA sequences in this sample translate to the same CDR3.

The chain carries TRBV7-3 and TRBJ2-1; TRBD2 is a possible D gene (5 bases). Sequencing was carried out using naive CD4+ T cells sorted from blood. Stated subset: CD45RA+ positively selected. The source is a man aged 30-40 years in good health. This chain's CDR3 is CASSLEGSYNEQFF. The CDR3 region has the DNA TGTGCCAGCAGCTTAGAGGGCTCCTACAATGAGCAGTTCTTC.